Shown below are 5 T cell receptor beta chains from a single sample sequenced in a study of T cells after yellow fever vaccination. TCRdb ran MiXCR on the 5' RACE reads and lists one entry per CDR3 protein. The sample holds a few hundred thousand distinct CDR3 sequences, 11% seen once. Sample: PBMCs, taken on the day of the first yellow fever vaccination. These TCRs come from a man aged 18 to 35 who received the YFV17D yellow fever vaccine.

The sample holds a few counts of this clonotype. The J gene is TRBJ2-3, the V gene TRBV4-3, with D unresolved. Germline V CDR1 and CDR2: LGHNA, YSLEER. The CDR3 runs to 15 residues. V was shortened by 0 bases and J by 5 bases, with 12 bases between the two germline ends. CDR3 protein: CASSQERLDRDTQYF. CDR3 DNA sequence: TGCGCCAGCAGCCAAGAGCGCCTTGATAGAGATACGCAGTATTTT.

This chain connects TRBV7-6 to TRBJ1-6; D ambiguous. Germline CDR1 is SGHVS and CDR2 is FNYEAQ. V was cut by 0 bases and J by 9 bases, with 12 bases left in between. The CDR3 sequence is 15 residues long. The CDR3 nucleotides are TGTGCCAGCAGCTTAGCGCGCCAGGCCGGTTCACCCCTCCACTTT. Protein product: CASSLARQAGSPLHF.

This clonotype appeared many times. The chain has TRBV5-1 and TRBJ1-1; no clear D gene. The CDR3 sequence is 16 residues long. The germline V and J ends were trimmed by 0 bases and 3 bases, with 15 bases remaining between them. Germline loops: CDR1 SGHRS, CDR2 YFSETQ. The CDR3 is CASSLDASQVYTEAFF. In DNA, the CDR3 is TGCGCCAGCAGCTTGGATGCATCTCAGGTGTACACTGAAGCTTTCTTT.

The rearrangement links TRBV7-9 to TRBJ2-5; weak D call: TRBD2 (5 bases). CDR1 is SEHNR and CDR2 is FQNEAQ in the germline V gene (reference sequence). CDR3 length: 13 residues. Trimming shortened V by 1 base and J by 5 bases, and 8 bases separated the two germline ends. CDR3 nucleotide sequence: TGTGCCAGCAGCTTAGTGGAGGAGGAGACCCAGTACTTC. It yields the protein CASSLVEEETQYF.

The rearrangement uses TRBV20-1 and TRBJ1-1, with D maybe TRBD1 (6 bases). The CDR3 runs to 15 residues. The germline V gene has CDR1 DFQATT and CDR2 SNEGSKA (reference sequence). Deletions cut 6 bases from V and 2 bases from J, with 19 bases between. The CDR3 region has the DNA TGCAGTGCCGGGGGGCGACACCAGGGAAACACTGAAGCTTTCTTT. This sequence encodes CSAGGRHQGNTEAFF.